One sample yielded the 28 T cell receptor beta chains listed below, sequenced in a study of T cell changes during pregnancy in multiple sclerosis. The protocol was immunoSEQ multiplex PCR, while the TCRdb copy is restricted to in-frame clones and leaves out a portion. The table records approximately 100,000 clones, roughly 92% of them present only once. Sequenced material: peripheral blood, taken in the second trimester of pregnancy. The source of these receptors is a female donor with multiple sclerosis, enrolled in a pregnancy study.

The chain employs TRBV25-1 and TRBJ1-4; 9 nucleotides line up with TRBD1. Losses at the gene ends were 8 bases for V and 8 bases for J; bases not matched to a gene: 6. Germline V gene data show CDR1 as MGHDK and CDR2 as SYGVNS. CDR3 length: 13 residues. In nucleotides, the CDR3 is TGTGCCAGCCGCTTCACAGGGGGCGAAAAACTGTTTTTT. Its translation: CASRFTGGEKLFF.

This chain joins TRBV29-1 and TRBJ2-3; 12 nucleotides agree with TRBD2. CDR1 SQVTM and CDR2 ANQGSEA come from the germline V gene. V shed 2 bases, J shed 9 bases, and the junction held 3 bases outside the gene matches. CDR3 length equals 13 residues. The CDR3 loop is CSVERLAGDTQYF. The CDR3 bases are TGCAGCGTTGAAAGACTAGCGGGAGACACGCAGTATTTT.

The chain is built from TRBV5-1 and TRBJ2-5; 12 nucleotides agree with TRBD2. Germline values: CDR1 SGHRS, CDR2 YFSETQ. The junction had 11 bases not matched to a gene; V was cut back by 4 bases and J by 7 bases. The CDR3 totals 16 residues. CDR3 bases: TGCGCCAGCAGCCCCAACCTAGCGGGGGGGCTAATGACCCAGTACTTC. It yields the protein CASSPNLAGGLMTQYF.

The V and J genes are TRBV5-4 and TRBJ2-7; 7 nucleotides match TRBD2. The CDR3 has 15 amino acids. V was clipped by 0 bases and J by 2 bases; unmatched bases: 5. The germline V gene has CDR1 SGHNT and CDR2 YYREEE (reference sequence). Written as DNA, the CDR3 is TGTGCCAGCAGCTTGGCGGGGCTAGCGGCCTACGAGCAGTACTTC. This sequence encodes CASSLAGLAAYEQYF.

V is TRBV5-6 and J is TRBJ2-4; D may be TRBD2 (6 bases). V was pared by 8 bases and J by 2 bases, with 14 bases between. Germline CDR1 SGHDT, CDR2 YYEEEE. The CDR3 runs to 14 residues. CDR3 protein: CARLGRNTKNIQYF. In nucleotides, the CDR3 is TGTGCCAGGCTCGGGAGAAACACCAAAAACATTCAGTACTTC.

The chain is built from TRBV14 and TRBJ2-1; 10 nucleotides align to TRBD2. The CDR3 is 19 residues long. V lost 2 bases and J lost 8; bases outside the gene matches: 18. CDR1 SGHDN and CDR2 FVKESK come from the germline V gene. The CDR3, as DNA: TGTGCCAGCAGCCAACGGCGGGGCCAGCGGGGGGGCCGGATAGATGAGCAGTTCTTC. Translated, it gives CASSQRRGQRGGRIDEQFF.

The V gene is TRBV6-1, the J gene TRBJ1-2; 7 bases map to TRBD1. V lost 6 bases, J lost 2 bases, and 6 bases stayed unmatched. This CDR3 is built from 14 residues. Per the germline V gene, CDR1 is MNHNS and CDR2 is SASEGT. Written as DNA, the CDR3 is TGTGCCAGCAGGAGGCTACAGGGGAACTATGGCTACACCTTC. This gives the protein CASRRLQGNYGYTF.

The chain couples TRBV5-1 to TRBJ2-7; D ambiguous. Germline V gives CDR1 SGHRS, CDR2 YFSETQ. The CDR3 sequence is 14 residues long. V gave up 0 bases and J gave up 0 bases, with 7 bases separating them. CDR3 protein: CASSLVGSSYEQYF. In nucleotides, the CDR3 is TGCGCCAGCAGCTTGGTCGGGTCCTCCTACGAGCAGTACTTC.

V is TRBV30 and J is TRBJ1-3, with TRBD1 as a possible D gene (5 bases). The CDR3 is 14 amino acids. Trimming pared 0 bases from V and 0 bases from J, leaving 6 bases between. The germline CDR1 and CDR2 sequences are GTSNPN and SVGIG (reference sequence). CDR3 DNA: TGTGCCTGGAGTGTGGGGGGCTCTGGAAACACCATATATTTT. It encodes CAWSVGGSGNTIYF. The entire variable domain, with the rest obtained from reference TRBV30 and TRBJ1-3, is as follows: SQTIHQWPATLVQPVGSPLSLECTVEGTSNPNLYWYRQAAGRGLQLLFYSVGIGQISSEVPQNLSASRPQDRQFILSSKKLLLSDSGFYLCAWSVGGSGNTIYFGEGSWLTVV.

The chain couples TRBV28 to TRBJ1-3; D gene unclear. V shed 3 bases and J shed 3 bases, with 9 bases lying between them. The germline V gene encodes CDR1 MDHEN and CDR2 SYDVKM. The CDR3 covers 14 residues. CDR3 loop: CASSFGALGNTIYF. As DNA, the CDR3 is TGTGCCAGCAGTTTTGGAGCCCTTGGAAACACCATATATTTT.

The chain couples TRBV29-1 to TRBJ2-3; the D gene is possibly TRBD1 (6 bases). V lost 4 bases to trimming and J lost 5 bases, with 19 bases between them. The CDR3 sequence is 15 residues long. Germline lookup yields CDR1 SQVTM and CDR2 ANQGSEA. The CDR3 DNA follows: TGCAGCGTTGGTGGGGGCGGACCAAGAGGAGATACGCAGTATTTT. Its protein is CSVGGGGPRGDTQYF.

V is TRBV1 and J is TRBJ2-1; TRBD1, the table's D call, was not compared with the DNA. TRBV1 is a listed pseudogene. The CDR3 has 16 residues. Here the CDR3 DNA reads TGCACCAGCAGCCAAACTCGACAGGATCACTACAATGAGCAGTTCTTC. Encoded protein: CTSSQTRQDHYNEQFF.

This clone was counted once. The chain combines TRBV7-2 with TRBJ2-7; possible D gene TRBD1, 5 bases. V shed 0 bases and J shed 0 bases, with 9 bases lying between them. CDR3 size: 15 residues. Per the germline V gene, CDR1 is SGHTA and CDR2 is FQGNSA. Written as DNA, the CDR3 is TGTGCCAGCAGCTTAGCAAGTGACAGCTCCTACGAGCAGTACTTC. Its protein product is CASSLASDSSYEQYF.

This clone was seen only once. This chain joins TRBV30 and TRBJ2-7; TRBD1 aligns across 9 bases. CDR3 length: 12 amino acids. The germline CDR1 and CDR2 sequences are GTSNPN and SVGIG (reference sequence). With V trimmed by 8 bases and J by 2 bases, 4 bases remained unmatched. CDR3 in DNA: TGTGCCGGGGACAGGGACCCCTACGAGCAGTACTTC. It specifies CAGDRDPYEQYF.

In this sample, this clone turned up a few times. This chain uses TRBV29-1 with TRBJ1-2; 9 bases are a match to TRBD1. V lost 1 base, J lost 6 bases, and 6 bases stayed unmatched. Germline V CDR1 and CDR2: SQVTM, ANQGSEA. The CDR3 is made up of 14 amino acids. The CDR3 here is CSVEARDREDGYTF. CDR3 coding DNA: TGCAGCGTTGAAGCCCGGGACAGGGAAGATGGCTACACCTTC. The whole variable domain, remainder taken from reference TRBV29-1 and TRBJ1-2, is SAVISQKPSRDICQRGTSLTIQCQVDSQVTMMFWYRQQPGQSLTLIATANQGSEATYESGFVIDKFPISRPNLTFSTLTVSNMSPEDSSIYLCSVEARDREDGYTFGSGTRLTVV.

The chain combines TRBV10-3 with TRBJ2-2; 9 bases fit TRBD2. J lost 4 bases, V lost 2 bases, and 11 bases had no gene match. This CDR3 contains 18 residues. CDR1 and CDR2 from the germline V gene are ENHRY and SYGVKD. CDR3 region: CAISEPTAERGVTGELFF. CDR3 coding DNA: TGTGCCATCAGTGAGCCGACCGCGGAGCGGGGGGTCACCGGGGAGCTGTTTTTT.

This clone was detected once. The rearrangement joins TRBV27 to TRBJ2-1, with 16 bases that match TRBD2. The CDR3 runs to 18 residues. With V trimmed by 6 bases and J by 6 bases, 11 bases remained unmatched. From germline, CDR1 is MNHEY and CDR2 SMNVEV (reference sequence). The CDR3 is CASSPGTSGRVYFNEQFF. In DNA, the CDR3 is TGTGCCAGCAGCCCCGGGACTAGCGGGAGGGTTTATTTCAATGAGCAGTTCTTC.

This clone occurred a few times. J is TRBJ2-1 and V is TRBV7-9, with 8 bases aligning to TRBD2. J lost 10 bases, V lost 4 bases, and 12 bases had no gene match. Germline CDR1 is SEHNR and CDR2 is FQNEAQ (reference sequence). This CDR3 has 15 amino acids. The CDR3 DNA sequence: TGTGCCAGCAGCTCCGGGACTAGTAGTAAGGCGGAGCAGTTCTTC. Its protein is CASSSGTSSKAEQFF.

The V call is TRBV19, the J call TRBJ1-4; 7 bases map to TRBD1. Germline loops: CDR1 LNHDA, CDR2 SQIVND (reference sequence). Trimming cost V 8 bases and J 5 bases; bases outside gene matches: 8. The CDR3 loop spans 14 amino acids. The DNA of the CDR3 is TGTGCCAGTGAGGCCGGGACAGCAAATGAAAAACTGTTTTTT. It encodes CASEAGTANEKLFF.

The chain uses TRBV7-9 and TRBJ1-1, with D possibly being TRBD1 (6 bases). Germline CDR1 and CDR2: SEHNR and FQNEAQ (reference sequence). The CDR3 sequence is 15 residues long. V gave up 4 bases and J gave up 2 bases, with 14 bases separating them. The CDR3, as DNA: TGTGCCAGCAGCTCGGGTAGGACAGAAAACACTGAAGCTTTCTTT. It yields the protein CASSSGRTENTEAFF. The variable domain in full, completed from reference TRBV7-9 and TRBJ1-1, reads DTGVSQNPRHKITKRGQNVTFRCDPISEHNRLYWYRQTLGQGPEFLTYFQNEAQLEKSRLLSDRFSAERPKGSFSTLEIQRTEQGDSAMYLCASSSGRTENTEAFFGQGTRLTVV.

This sequence joins TRBV28 and TRBJ2-5; no firm D call. The CDR3 runs 13 residues. Deletions cut 6 bases from V and 7 bases from J, with 15 bases between. Germline lookup yields CDR1 MDHEN and CDR2 SYDVKM. The CDR3: CASSQSPIGTQYF. The CDR3 DNA sequence: TGTGCCAGCAGCCAAAGCCCCATCGGGACCCAGTACTTC. The complete variable domain, with remaining parts taken from reference TRBV28 and TRBJ2-5, reads DVKVTQSSRYLVKRTGEKVFLECVQDMDHENMFWYRQDPGLGLRLIYFSYDVKMKEKGDIPEGYSVSREKKERFSLILESASTNQTSMYLCASSQSPIGTQYFGPGTRLLVL.

This chain connects TRBV7-3 to TRBJ1-1, with D possibly TRBD1 on 5 matching bases. This CDR3 region has 13 residues. CDR1 and CDR2 (germline): SGHTA, FQGTGA. Trimming pared 5 bases from V and 2 bases from J, leaving 9 bases between. CDR3 in amino acids: CASSVTENTEAFF. The CDR3 DNA reads TGTGCCAGCAGCGTGACAGAAAACACTGAAGCTTTCTTT. Using reference TRBV7-3 and TRBJ1-1 for the parts outside the CDR3, the full variable domain is GAGVSQTPSNKVTEKGKYVELRCDPISGHTALYWYRQSLGQGPEFLIYFQGTGAADDSGLPNDRFFAVRPEGSVSTLKIQRTERGDSAVYLCASSVTENTEAFFGQGTRLTVV.

This chain links TRBV18 with TRBJ1-4, with D perhaps matching TRBD1 (6 bases). V lost 5 bases, J lost 0 bases, and 13 bases lay in between. The CDR3 totals 16 residues. From germline, CDR1 is KGHSH and CDR2 LQKENI. CDR3 residues: CASSIRQVSTNEKLFF. The DNA for the CDR3 is TGTGCCAGCTCAATACGACAGGTCTCAACTAATGAAAAACTGTTTTTT. Filled out from reference TRBV18 and TRBJ1-4, the complete variable domain reads NAGVMQNPRHLVRRRGQEARLRCSPMKGHSHVYWYRQLPEEGLKFMVYLQKENIIDESGMPKERFSAEFPKEGPSILRIQQVVRGDSAAYFCASSIRQVSTNEKLFFGSGTQLSVL.

This chain uses TRBV19 with TRBJ1-4; 8 nucleotides align to TRBD1. The V gene end was trimmed by 9 bases and the J gene end by 7 bases; junction bases not matched to a gene: 7. The CDR3 runs to 13 residues. The V gene's germline CDR1 is LNHDA and CDR2 SQIVND (reference sequence). The CDR3 nucleotides are TGTGCCAGCAGTGGGGACAGGTCTGAAAAACTGTTTTTT. Protein sequence: CASSGDRSEKLFF.

The genes are TRBV5-1 and TRBJ2-3, with 9 nucleotides matching TRBD2. This CDR3 spans 16 amino acids. J lost 0 bases, V lost 4 bases, and 6 bases had no gene match. Per the germline V gene, CDR1 is SGHRS and CDR2 is YFSETQ. The CDR3 nucleotides are TGCGCCAGCAGCATTAGCGGGAGAGCTAGCACAGATACGCAGTATTTT. The encoded protein is CASSISGRASTDTQYF.

This clone was found once. This chain joins TRBV18 and TRBJ2-1; TRBD2 matches at 7 bases. The CDR3 spans 14 residues. V lost 3 bases and J lost 9; bases outside the gene matches: 8. CDR1 and CDR2 (germline): KGHSH, LQKENI. Here the CDR3 DNA reads TGTGCCAGCTCACCTGGGGGGGAGTTGGGTGAGCAGTTCTTC. This gives the protein CASSPGGELGEQFF.

The chain combines TRBV6-5 with TRBJ2-7; 12 nucleotides line up with TRBD2. V dropped 2 bases and J dropped 1; count of bases not matched to a gene: 0. This CDR3 spans 15 amino acids. Germline V gene sequence: CDR1 MNHEY, CDR2 SVGAGI. The CDR3 DNA reads as TGTGCCAGCAGTTACCTAGCGGGAGGGTCCTACGAGCAGTACTTC. The encoded protein is CASSYLAGGSYEQYF.

CDR3 bases: TGTGCCAGCAGCTTGGGCGCTTCACCCCTCCACTTT. This sequence encodes CASSLGASPLHF. The chain carries TRBV5-8 and TRBJ1-6; D remains ambiguous. The V end was cut by 0 bases, the J end by 9 bases, with 4 bases between. Germline assignment: CDR1 SGHTS and CDR2 YDEGEE. This CDR3 region has 12 residues.